This T cell receptor (beta chain) was retrieved from a study of cytomegalovirus exposure and HLA in healthy donors. The germline V gene has CDR1 SGHTS and CDR2 YDEGEE. This CDR3 comprises 14 residues. The V gene lost 0 bases and the J gene lost 3 bases, with 10 bases spanning the gap. The PCR used 60 Vbeta and 13 Jbeta primers. Sequencing was performed with immunoSEQ multiplex PCR; in TCRdb, only in-frame clones are kept and a portion is missing. The sample has about 60,000 clones. Sequenced input: PBMCs. The receptor was derived from a man aged 50 or older in good health and CMV-seropositive. The V gene is TRBV5-8, the J gene TRBJ2-7; D gene unclear. CDR3 DNA sequence: TGTGCCAGCAGCTTGGGGCCCAGGAACTACGAGCAGTACTTC. This sequence encodes CASSLGPRNYEQYF.